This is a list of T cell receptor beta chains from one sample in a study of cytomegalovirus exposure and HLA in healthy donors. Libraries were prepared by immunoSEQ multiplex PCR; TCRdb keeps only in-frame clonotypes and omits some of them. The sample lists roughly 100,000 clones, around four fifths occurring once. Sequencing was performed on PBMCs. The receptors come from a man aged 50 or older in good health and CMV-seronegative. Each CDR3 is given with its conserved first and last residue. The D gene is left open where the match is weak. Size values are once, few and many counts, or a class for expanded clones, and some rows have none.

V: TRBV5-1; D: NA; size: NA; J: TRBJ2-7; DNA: TGCGCCAGCAGCTTGGGAGCGGAGGACGAGCAGTACTTC; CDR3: CASSLGAEDEQYF
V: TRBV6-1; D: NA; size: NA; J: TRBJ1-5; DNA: TGTGCCAGCAGTGAGAGCCGGACTGATCAGCCCCAGCATTTT; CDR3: CASSESRTDQPQHF
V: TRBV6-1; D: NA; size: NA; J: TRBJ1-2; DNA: TGTGCCAGCAGTGGAGCTCAGGGCCCAGCACTTAACTATGGCTACACCTTC; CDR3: CASSGAQGPALNYGYTF
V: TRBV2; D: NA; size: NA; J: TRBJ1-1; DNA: TGTGCCAGCAGTGCGCAGGGAACTGAAGCTTTCTTT; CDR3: CASSAQGTEAFF
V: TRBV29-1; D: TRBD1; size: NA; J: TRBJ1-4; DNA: TGCAGCGTGGCGGGACAGCCAGGTCCTAATGAAAAACTGTTTTTT; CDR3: CSVAGQPGPNEKLFF
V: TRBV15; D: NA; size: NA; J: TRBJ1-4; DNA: TGTGCCACCAGCAGACGGGCAGGAGGGGATAATGAAAAACTGTTTTTT; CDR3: CATSRRAGGDNEKLFF
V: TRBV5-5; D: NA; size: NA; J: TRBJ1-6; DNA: TGTGCCAGCAGCGAGAGAGGTTTCGGGATAGATGATTCACCCCTCCACTTT; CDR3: CASSERGFGIDDSPLHF
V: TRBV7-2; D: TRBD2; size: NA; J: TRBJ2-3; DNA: TGTGCCAGCAGCTTAGCGCCGGGGACTAGCGGGGGGGTCACAGATACGCAGTATTTT; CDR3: CASSLAPGTSGGVTDTQYF
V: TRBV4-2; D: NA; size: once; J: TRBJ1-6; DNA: TGTGCCAGCAGCCAAGATGGGGCGAATTCACCCCTCCACTTT; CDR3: CASSQDGANSPLHF
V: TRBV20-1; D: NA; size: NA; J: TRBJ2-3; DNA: TGCAGTGCAGGGGGCACAGATACGCAGTATTTT; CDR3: CSAGGTDTQYF
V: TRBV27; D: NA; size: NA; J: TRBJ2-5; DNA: TGTGCCAGCAGCAAAAGACAGACATACCAAGAGACCCAGTACTTC; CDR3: CASSKRQTYQETQYF
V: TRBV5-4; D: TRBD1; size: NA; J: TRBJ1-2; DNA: TGTGCCAGCAGCTCGACGGGACAGGCTAATGGCTACACCTTC; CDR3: CASSSTGQANGYTF
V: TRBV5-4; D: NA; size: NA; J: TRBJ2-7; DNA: TGTGCCAGCAGCTCCTTCACACCTTCGAGGGAAGAGCAGTACTTC; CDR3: CASSSFTPSREEQYF
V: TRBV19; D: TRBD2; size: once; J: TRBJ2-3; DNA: TGTGCCACTTGCTCACTAGCGGGGCCTACAGATACGCAGTATTTT; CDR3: CATCSLAGPTDTQYF
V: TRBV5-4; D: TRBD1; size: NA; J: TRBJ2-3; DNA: TGTGCCAGCAGCCGGAGGGACAGGTCCACAGATACGCAGTATTTT; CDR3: CASSRRDRSTDTQYF
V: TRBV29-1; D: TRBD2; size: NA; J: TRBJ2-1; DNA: TGCAGCGAACTAGCGGGGAGCAATGAGCAGTTCTTC; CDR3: CSELAGSNEQFF
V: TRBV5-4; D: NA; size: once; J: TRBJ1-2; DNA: TGTGCCAGCAGCTTGCCTCGCAGGGGCAATGGCTACACCTTC; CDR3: CASSLPRRGNGYTF
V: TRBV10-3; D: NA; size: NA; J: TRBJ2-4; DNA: TGTGCCATCAGTGAGAAGGGGCCGAGTGGGAACATTCAGTACTTC; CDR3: CAISEKGPSGNIQYF
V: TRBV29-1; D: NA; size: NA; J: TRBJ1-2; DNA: TGCAGCGTTTCAAGGGGGACCGTAGGGGATGGCTACACCTTC; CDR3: CSVSRGTVGDGYTF
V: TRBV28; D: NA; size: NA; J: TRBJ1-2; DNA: TGTGCCAGCAGGTCAGGTATTACCTATGGCTACACCTTC; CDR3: CASRSGITYGYTF
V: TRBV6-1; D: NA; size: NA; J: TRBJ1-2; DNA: TGTGCCAGCACGGCGGGCAGGGGAGACTATGGCTACACCTTC; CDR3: CASTAGRGDYGYTF
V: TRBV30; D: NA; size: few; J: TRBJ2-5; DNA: TGTGCCTGGAGTAGGGGGACAATACCTTCAGAGCAGTACTTC; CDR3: CAWSRGTIPSEQYF
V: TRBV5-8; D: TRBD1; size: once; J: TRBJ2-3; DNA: TGTGCCAGCAGCTTAGACAGGGGCTCTGGGGATACGCAGTATTTT; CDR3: CASSLDRGSGDTQYF
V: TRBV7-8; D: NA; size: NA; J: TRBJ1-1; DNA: TGTGCCAGCAGCCAAGGAGGAGATCGAACTGAAGCTTTCTTT; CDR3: CASSQGGDRTEAFF
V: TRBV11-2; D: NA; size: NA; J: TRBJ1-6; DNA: TGTGCCAGCAGCTTGGTGTCGGCCGGGGATTCACCCCTCCACTTT; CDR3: CASSLVSAGDSPLHF
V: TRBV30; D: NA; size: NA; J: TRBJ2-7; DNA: TGTGCCTGGAATGGAGGCAGGGGCTCCTACGAGCAGTACTTC; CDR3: CAWNGGRGSYEQYF
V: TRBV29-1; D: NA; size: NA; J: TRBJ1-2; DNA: TGCAGCGTTGAGGAGGTAGACTATGGCTACACCTTC; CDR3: CSVEEVDYGYTF
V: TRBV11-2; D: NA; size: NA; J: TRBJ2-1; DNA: TGTGCCAGCAGCTTATGGACGGGGGACTCCTCCTACAATGAGCAGTTCTTC; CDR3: CASSLWTGDSSYNEQFF
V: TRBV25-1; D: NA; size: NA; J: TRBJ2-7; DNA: TGTGCCAGCAGTGAATGGGGGGTCTCCTACGAGCAGTACTTC; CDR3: CASSEWGVSYEQYF
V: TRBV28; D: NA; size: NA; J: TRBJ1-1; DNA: TGTGCCAGCAGGCTTCCCAGGGGCACTGAAGCTTTCTTT; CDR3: CASRLPRGTEAFF
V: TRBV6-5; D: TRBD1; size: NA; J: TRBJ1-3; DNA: TGTGCCAGCAGGCCAGGGGGGACCGCGGTCACCATATATTTT; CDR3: CASRPGGTAVTIYF
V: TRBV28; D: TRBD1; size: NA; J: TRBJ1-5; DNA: TGTGCCAGCAGTCAGTTCCGGGACAGGGGGCGTAATAGCAATCAGCCCCAGCATTTT; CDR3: CASSQFRDRGRNSNQPQHF
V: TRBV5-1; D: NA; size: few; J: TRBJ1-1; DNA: TGCGCCAGCAGCTTCCGGAGGGACACTGAAGCTTTCTTT; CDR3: CASSFRRDTEAFF
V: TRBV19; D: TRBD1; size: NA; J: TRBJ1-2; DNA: TGTGCCAGTAGGAAACAGGGGGTTGACTATGGCTACACCTTC; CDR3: CASRKQGVDYGYTF
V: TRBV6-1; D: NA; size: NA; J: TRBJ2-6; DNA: TGTGCCAGCAGTGGGCCCTCTGGGGCCAACGTCCTGACTTTC; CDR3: CASSGPSGANVLTF
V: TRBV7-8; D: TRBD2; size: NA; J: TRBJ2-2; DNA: TGTGCCAGCAGCTTAGTTGCGGGGGCGAACACCGGGGAGCTGTTTTTT; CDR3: CASSLVAGANTGELFF
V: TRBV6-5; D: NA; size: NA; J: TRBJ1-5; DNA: TGTGCCAGCAGGAGACTTGGGAGTGCCGGTTTGCCCCAGCATTTT; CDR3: CASRRLGSAGLPQHF
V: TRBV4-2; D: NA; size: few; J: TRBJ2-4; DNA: TGTGCCAGCAGCCACGGTCAGGGTGATAGAGCCAAAAACATTCAGTACTTC; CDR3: CASSHGQGDRAKNIQYF
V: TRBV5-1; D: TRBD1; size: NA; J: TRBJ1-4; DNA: TGCGCCAGCAGTCCCGGGACAGGGTATGAAAAACTGTTTTTT; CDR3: CASSPGTGYEKLFF
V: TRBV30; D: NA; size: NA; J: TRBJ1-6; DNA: TGTGCCTGGAGTGTATCAGGACTAGTTTCACCCCTCCACTTT; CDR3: CAWSVSGLVSPLHF
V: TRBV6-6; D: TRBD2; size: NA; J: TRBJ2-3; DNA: TGTGCCAGCAGCTTTGGGAGGGTGGCAGATACGCAGTATTTT; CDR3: CASSFGRVADTQYF
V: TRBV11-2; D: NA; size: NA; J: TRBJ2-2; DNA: TGTGCCAGCAGCTTTGAGCGCGGCACCGGGGAGCTGTTTTTT; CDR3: CASSFERGTGELFF
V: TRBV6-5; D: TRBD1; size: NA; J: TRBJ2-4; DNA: TGTGCCAGCAGCCGCCAGGACAGGGCGGAAAACATTCAGTACTTC; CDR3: CASSRQDRAENIQYF
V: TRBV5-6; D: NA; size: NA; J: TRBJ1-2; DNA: TGTGCCAGCAGCTTGCCCCTTCCGACAGTCAACTATGGCTACACCTTC; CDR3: CASSLPLPTVNYGYTF
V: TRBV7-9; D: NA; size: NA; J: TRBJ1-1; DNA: TGTGCCAGCTCTTACGAGCTTAACACTGAAGCTTTCTTT; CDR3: CASSYELNTEAFF
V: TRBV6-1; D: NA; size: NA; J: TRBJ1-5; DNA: TGTGCCAGCAGCGACACAGGGATGGAGCAGCCCCAGCATTTT; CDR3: CASSDTGMEQPQHF
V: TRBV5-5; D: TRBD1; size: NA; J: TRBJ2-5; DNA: TGTGCCAGCAGCTTCCTGCCTGGACAGGGTTCTAAAGAGACCCAGTACTTC; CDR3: CASSFLPGQGSKETQYF
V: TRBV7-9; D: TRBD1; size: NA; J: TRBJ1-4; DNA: TGTGCCAGCAGCCTAACAGGGGGCGCGGTTAATGAAAAACTGTTTTTT; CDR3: CASSLTGGAVNEKLFF
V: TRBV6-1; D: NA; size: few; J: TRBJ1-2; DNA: TGTGCCAGCAGTGAAACCCCGGACTATGGCTACACCTTC; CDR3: CASSETPDYGYTF
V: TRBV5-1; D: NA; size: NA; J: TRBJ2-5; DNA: TGCGCCAGCAGACCCCTGAATCCGAGGGAGACCCAGTACTTC; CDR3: CASRPLNPRETQYF